The rows below give T cell receptor beta chains drawn from one sample of a study of blood T cell repertoires in COVID-19. The table came from immunoSEQ multiplex PCR; TCRdb's copy has only in-frame clones and leaves some out. Of hundreds of thousands of clones listed, 70% to 90% are singletons. The sample taken for sequencing was PBMCs or T cells enriched from blood (not recorded which). The receptors stem from a woman between 18 and 29 years old with acute COVID-19. Both conserved end residues are part of each CDR3. D genes are given only for firm matches. The listing skips clone size in some rows; elsewhere it reads once, few, many or a size class.

abundance: -
d_gene: TRBD2
v_gene: TRBV29-1
j_gene: TRBJ2-1
CDR3nt: TGCAGCGCCCCGGGACTAGCGGGAGTTAATGAGCAGTTCTTC
CDR3aa: CSAPGLAGVNEQFF

abundance: once
d_gene: TRBD1
v_gene: TRBV4-1
j_gene: TRBJ1-5
CDR3nt: TGCGCCAGCAGCCAAGAGACAGGGGGCCCCTATAGCAATCAGCCCCAGCATTTT
CDR3aa: CASSQETGGPYSNQPQHF

abundance: -
d_gene: -
v_gene: TRBV6-5
j_gene: TRBJ1-6
CDR3nt: TGTGCCAGCTCAGGTTGGGATTCACCCCTCCACTTT
CDR3aa: CASSGWDSPLHF

abundance: -
d_gene: -
v_gene: TRBV27
j_gene: TRBJ2-3
CDR3nt: TGTGCCAGCAGTTCGATTGATGGGGGACTCGGCACAGATACGCAGTATTTT
CDR3aa: CASSSIDGGLGTDTQYF

abundance: -
d_gene: -
v_gene: TRBV3-1/TRBV3-2
j_gene: TRBJ1-1
CDR3nt: TGTGCCAGCAGCGCCGCAGGGTTGAACACTGAAGCTTTCTTT
CDR3aa: CASSAAGLNTEAFF

abundance: -
d_gene: -
v_gene: TRBV18
j_gene: TRBJ1-1
CDR3nt: TGTGCCAGCTCACTACAGGGTTTCTTGGACACTGAAGCTTTCTTT
CDR3aa: CASSLQGFLDTEAFF

abundance: -
d_gene: TRBD1
v_gene: TRBV5-4
j_gene: TRBJ1-1
CDR3nt: TGTGCCAGCAGCAAAACGGGACAGAAGGTGACTGAAGCTTTCTTT
CDR3aa: CASSKTGQKVTEAFF

abundance: once
d_gene: -
v_gene: TRBV18
j_gene: TRBJ1-1
CDR3nt: TGTGCCAGCTCACCACCGGGTGCAAGGGGACAATCGACTGAAGCTTTCTTT
CDR3aa: CASSPPGARGQSTEAFF

abundance: -
d_gene: -
v_gene: TRBV7-3
j_gene: TRBJ2-5
CDR3nt: TGTGCCAGCAGCTTTAGTACTCGGGAGACCCAGTACTTC
CDR3aa: CASSFSTRETQYF

abundance: once
d_gene: TRBD1
v_gene: TRBV4-1
j_gene: TRBJ2-2
CDR3nt: TGCGCCAGCAGCCCTCGGGACAGGAACGGGGAGCTGTTTTTT
CDR3aa: CASSPRDRNGELFF

abundance: -
d_gene: -
v_gene: TRBV21-1
j_gene: TRBJ1-5
CDR3nt: TGTGCCAGCAGCTCCACAGGGTTGTATCAGCCCCAGCATTTT
CDR3aa: CASSSTGLYQPQHF

abundance: -
d_gene: TRBD1
v_gene: TRBV3-1/TRBV3-2
j_gene: TRBJ2-1
CDR3nt: TGTGCCAGCAGCCAAGGGGACAGGGGGAACTACAATGAGCAGTTCTTC
CDR3aa: CASSQGDRGNYNEQFF

abundance: few
d_gene: TRBD2
v_gene: TRBV6-4
j_gene: TRBJ2-1
CDR3nt: TGTGCCAGCAGCCTACTAGCGGGGGGGCACAATGAGCAGTTCTTC
CDR3aa: CASSLLAGGHNEQFF

abundance: -
d_gene: -
v_gene: TRBV28
j_gene: TRBJ2-3
CDR3nt: TGTGCCAGCAGAACTAGACCGGGACTTAGCACAGATACGCAGTATTTT
CDR3aa: CASRTRPGLSTDTQYF

abundance: few
d_gene: TRBD1
v_gene: TRBV27
j_gene: TRBJ1-3
CDR3nt: TGTGCCAGCAGCTGGCGGACAGGCGGCGACACCATATATTTT
CDR3aa: CASSWRTGGDTIYF

abundance: -
d_gene: TRBD1
v_gene: TRBV19
j_gene: TRBJ1-5
CDR3nt: TGTGCCAGTAGATCATCCGGGACAGGGTATAGCAATCAGCCCCAGCATTTT
CDR3aa: CASRSSGTGYSNQPQHF

abundance: -
d_gene: TRBD2
v_gene: TRBV4-1
j_gene: TRBJ2-4
CDR3nt: TGCGCCAGCAGCCAAGAGAGCGGGAGGGCCTGGGACATTCAGTACTTC
CDR3aa: CASSQESGRAWDIQYF

abundance: once
d_gene: -
v_gene: TRBV7-2
j_gene: TRBJ1-1
CDR3nt: TGTGCCAGCAGCTTAGCGCTGGGGCCCAAGGAAGCTTTCTTT
CDR3aa: CASSLALGPKEAFF

abundance: once
d_gene: -
v_gene: TRBV3-1/TRBV3-2
j_gene: TRBJ1-1
CDR3nt: TGTGCCAGCAGCCGGAGGGACGGTGAAGCTTTCTTT
CDR3aa: CASSRRDGEAFF

abundance: -
d_gene: TRBD1
v_gene: TRBV7-2
j_gene: TRBJ1-2
CDR3nt: TGTGCCAGCAGCTTAGGGGACAGGGGCGGCTATGGCTACACCTTC
CDR3aa: CASSLGDRGGYGYTF

abundance: -
d_gene: TRBD1
v_gene: TRBV4-1
j_gene: TRBJ1-5
CDR3nt: TGCGCCAGCAGCCCAGGGGGCCCCCTTCAGCCCCAGCATTTT
CDR3aa: CASSPGGPLQPQHF

abundance: -
d_gene: -
v_gene: TRBV6-5
j_gene: TRBJ2-5
CDR3nt: TGTGCCAGCAGTTACTCAAGCAACCAAGAGACCCAGTACTTC
CDR3aa: CASSYSSNQETQYF